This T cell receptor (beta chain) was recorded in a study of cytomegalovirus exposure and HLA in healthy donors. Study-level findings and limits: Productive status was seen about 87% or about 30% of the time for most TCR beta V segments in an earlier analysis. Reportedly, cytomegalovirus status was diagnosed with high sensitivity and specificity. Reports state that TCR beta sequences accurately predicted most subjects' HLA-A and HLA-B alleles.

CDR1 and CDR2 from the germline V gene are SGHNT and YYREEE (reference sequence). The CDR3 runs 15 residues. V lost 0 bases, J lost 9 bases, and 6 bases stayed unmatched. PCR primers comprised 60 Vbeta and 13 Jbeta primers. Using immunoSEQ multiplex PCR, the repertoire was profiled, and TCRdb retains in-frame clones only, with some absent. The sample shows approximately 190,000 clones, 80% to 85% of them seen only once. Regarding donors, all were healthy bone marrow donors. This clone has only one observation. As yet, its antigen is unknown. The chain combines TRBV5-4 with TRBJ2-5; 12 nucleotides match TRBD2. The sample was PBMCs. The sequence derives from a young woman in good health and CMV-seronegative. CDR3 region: CASSLGGSSGRAQYF. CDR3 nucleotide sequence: TGTGCCAGCAGCTTGGGGGGGTCTAGCGGGAGGGCCCAGTACTTC.